A single sample gave rise to the 9 T cell receptor beta chains below, sequenced in a study of response to subunit inactivated influenza vaccine. TCRdb re-called the RT-PCR reads with MiXCR, one entry per CDR3 protein. Among 450,000 to 500,000 distinct CDR3 sequences listed, approximately 11% were seen once. Sequences were derived from PBMCs from blood, sampled around seven weeks after vaccination. These receptors all stem from a man between 50 and 59 years old who received an inactivated influenza vaccine.

The chain links TRBV11-3 to TRBJ2-1; D may be TRBD1 or TRBD2 (5 bases each). Trimming pared 4 bases from V and 3 bases from J, leaving 13 bases between. Germline loops: CDR1 SGHNT, CDR2 YENEEA. The CDR3 runs 15 residues. CDR3 sequence reads: CASSYGTTNYNEQFF. Written as DNA, the CDR3 is TGTGCCAGCAGCTACGGGACGACTAACTACAATGAGCAGTTCTTC.

In this sample, this clonotype turned up a few times. V is TRBV20-1 and J is TRBJ1-5; no clear D. Germline CDR1 DFQATT, CDR2 SNEGSKA (reference sequence). With 3 bases removed from V and 0 bases from J, the gap between germline ends came to 3 bases. The CDR3 has 12 residues. For the CDR3, the DNA is TGCAGTGCTAGTGGTAGCAATCAGCCCCAGCATTTT. This gives the protein CSASGSNQPQHF.

This chain uses TRBV9 with TRBJ2-5; 9 bases match TRBD2. J gave up 3 bases and V 4 bases, and 7 bases lay outside the gene matches. The germline V gene has CDR1 SGDLS and CDR2 YYNGEE. The CDR3 extends over 15 amino acids. CDR3 protein: CASSPVPSGKETQYF. The CDR3 bases are TGTGCCAGCAGCCCCGTTCCTAGCGGGAAAGAGACCCAGTACTTC.

The V call is TRBV29-1, the J call TRBJ2-7, with D unresolved. Between the trimmed V and J ends, which lost 0 bases and 5 bases, there was a span of 5 bases. CDR1 is SQVTM and CDR2 is ANQGSEA in the germline V gene. The CDR3 is 11 residues long. The CDR3 loop is CSVEDPHEQYF. The CDR3 DNA reads as TGCAGCGTTGAAGACCCCCACGAGCAGTACTTC.

On this clonotype itself: This may stem from a read error, because a much larger clone lies one nucleotide away. This chain links TRBV7-7 with TRBJ2-1, with 11 bases matching TRBD2. V trimming: 5 bases; J trimming: 4 bases; junction bases outside the gene matches: 7. The germline gives CDR1 SSHAT, CDR2 FNYEAQ (reference sequence). The CDR3 length is 16 residues. CDR3 coding DNA: TGTGCCAGCAGCCCGGCGGGACTAGCGGCTTACAATGAGCAGTTCTTC. Protein product: CASSPAGLAAYNEQFF.

J is TRBJ2-3 and V is TRBV5-5; D gene unclear. Trimming took off 3 bases at V and 7 bases at J, with 15 bases between the two ends. Germline V gene sequence: CDR1 SGHKS, CDR2 YYEKEE (reference sequence). The CDR3 covers 14 residues. CDR3 bases: TGTGCCAGCAGCTCTGCACGAGCGCGGAATACGCAGTATTTT. Protein sequence: CASSSARARNTQYF.

This clonotype was seen a few times. The V call is TRBV5-5, the J call TRBJ2-4; 12 positions match TRBD2. This CDR3 contains 17 residues. Looked up from germline, CDR1 is SGHKS and CDR2 is YYEKEE (reference sequence). The J segment lost 9 bases and the V segment lost 7 bases, leaving 17 bases of the junction unmatched. The CDR3 sequence: CASSSEASGRAGSIQYF. Here the CDR3 DNA reads TGTGCCAGCTCCTCCGAAGCTAGCGGGAGGGCAGGAAGCATTCAGTACTTC. Together with reference TRBV5-5 and TRBJ2-4, the CDR3 gives the full variable domain: DAGVTQSPTHLIKTRGQQVTLRCSPISGHKSVSWYQQVLGQGPQFIFQYYEKEERGRGNFPDRFSARQFPNYSSELNVNALLLGDSALYLCASSSEASGRAGSIQYFGAGTRLSVL.

This clonotype came up a few times. The J gene is TRBJ1-2, the V gene TRBV12-3 or TRBV12-4; no clear D gene. This CDR3 comprises 14 residues. V was clipped by 6 bases and J by 0 bases, with 11 bases between them. CDR3 sequence (DNA): TGTGCCAGCAGCCCCCATGGTCCTAACTATGGCTACACCTTC. Its protein is CASSPHGPNYGYTF.

This clonotype was counted between two and nine times. The chain couples TRBV5-1 to TRBJ1-1; TRBD1 is a possible D gene (6 bases). CDR3 size: 15 residues. Germline V gives CDR1 SGHRS, CDR2 YFSETQ. V lost 4 bases, J lost 4 bases, and 17 bases lay in between. Here the CDR3 reads CASSPRGSWSTEAFF. The CDR3 DNA follows: TGCGCCAGCAGCCCAAGGGGGTCCTGGAGCACTGAAGCTTTCTTT.